This T cell receptor beta chain was sequenced during a study of regulatory T cells in long-lasting Graves disease. Study-level background: Persistent Graves' disease required over 5 years of antithyroid drugs and positive TSH receptor antibodies. Study-wide points: It was possible that the small sample size reduced accuracy. Persistent disease preferred TRBV28, TRBJ1-2 and TRBJ2-5.

Arm-PCR of CDR3 regions and iRepertoire HTBI primers were used to build TCR beta libraries. MiXCR was run by TCRdb on the multiplex PCR reads, yielding one entry per CDR3 protein. Here the sample spans 500,000 to 800,000 distinct CDR3 sequences, around 30% being singletons. Time point specified: persistent/refractory GD, antithyroid drugs over 5 years with positive TRAb. The TCR library was made from RNA that had been extracted from PBMCs in TRIzol. Comment on this clonotype: No antigen is known for it.

The CDR3 is 15 residues long. With 7 bases removed from V and 5 bases from J, the gap between germline ends came to 15 bases. Germline CDR1 and CDR2: SGHAT and FQNNGV. The TCR originated in a female donor with Graves disease. The specimen comprised peripheral blood mononuclear cells (PBMCs), sampled when the disease was refractory, from a patient treated with antithyroid drugs. The rearrangement joins TRBV11-2 to TRBJ1-6; the D gene is possibly TRBD1 (6 bases). The CDR3, as DNA: TGTGCCAGCACCTATGTGTGGACAGATAATTCACCCCTCCACTTT. Translating gives CASTYVWTDNSPLHF.